This TCR beta chain originates from a study of T cell changes during pregnancy in multiple sclerosis. Sequencing was performed with immunoSEQ multiplex PCR; in TCRdb, only in-frame clones are kept and a portion is missing. The sample has about 41,000 clones; around 89% are singletons. Looked up from germline, CDR1 is MGHRA and CDR2 is YSYEKL. V was pared by 2 bases and J by 5 bases, with 14 bases of the junction left unmatched. This CDR3 is 17 amino acids long. The source was CD4+ T cells from peripheral blood mononuclear cells, collected in the first trimester of pregnancy. This receptor was taken from a female donor with multiple sclerosis, enrolled in a pregnancy study. The chain links TRBV4-1 to TRBJ2-7, with 8 positions matching TRBD1. The CDR3 spells CASSQTGTGVAINEQYF. The CDR3 DNA follows: TGCGCCAGCAGCCAAACCGGGACAGGAGTAGCTATCAACGAGCAGTACTTC.